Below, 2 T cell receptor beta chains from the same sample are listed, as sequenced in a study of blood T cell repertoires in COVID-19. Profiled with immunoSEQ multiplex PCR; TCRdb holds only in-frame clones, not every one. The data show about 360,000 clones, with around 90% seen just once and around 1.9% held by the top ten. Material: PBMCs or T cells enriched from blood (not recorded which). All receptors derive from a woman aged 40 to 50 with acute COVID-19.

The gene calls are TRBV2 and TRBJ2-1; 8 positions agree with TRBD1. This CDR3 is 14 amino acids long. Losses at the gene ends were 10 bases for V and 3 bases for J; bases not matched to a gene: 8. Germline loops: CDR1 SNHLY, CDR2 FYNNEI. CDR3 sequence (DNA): TGTGCCACCCCAGGACAGGGACTCTACAATGAGCAGTTCTTC. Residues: CATPGQGLYNEQFF.

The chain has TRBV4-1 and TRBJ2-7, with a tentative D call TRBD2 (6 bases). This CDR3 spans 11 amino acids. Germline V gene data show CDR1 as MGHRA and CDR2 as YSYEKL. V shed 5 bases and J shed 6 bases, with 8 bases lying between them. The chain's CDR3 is CASSRRGEQYF. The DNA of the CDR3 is TGCGCCAGCAGCAGGAGGGGCGAGCAGTACTTC.